A selection of T cell receptor beta chains follows, all from one sample in a study of glioma-infiltrating T cells after dendritic cell vaccination. Sequenced by immunoSEQ multiplex PCR; TCRdb stores in-frame clones only, minus some. The table records tens of thousands of clones, roughly 84% of them present only once. The specimen was blood, collected after dendritic cell vaccination. The receptors shown here come from a human donor with glioblastoma. Both conserved end residues are part of each CDR3. The D gene is left open where the match is weak. The size entry is marked missing in some rows and otherwise reads once, few, many or a size class.

length | J | D | size | V | DNA | CDR3
16 | TRBJ2-7 | - | - | TRBV5-1 | TGCGCCAGCAGCTACTCTCAGGTGACCGCCGGGGGAGAGCAGTACTTC | CASSYSQVTAGGEQYF
16 | TRBJ2-2 | - | - | TRBV5-1 | TGCGCCAGCAGCTTGGAGGAGAGTGGGAGCACCGGGGAGCTGTTTTTT | CASSLEESGSTGELFF
16 | TRBJ1-4 | - | - | TRBV18 | TGTGCCAGCTCACCACCGGGCTCGGGAGGGGATGAAAAACTGTTTTTT | CASSPPGSGGDEKLFF
14 | TRBJ1-2 | TRBD1 | - | TRBV19 | TGTGCCAGTAGTACGGGACAGACCCTCTATGGCTACACCTTC | CASSTGQTLYGYTF
14 | TRBJ2-3 | TRBD2 | - | TRBV5-1 | TGCGCCAGCAAAGGTTTAGCGGGAGGAGATACGCAGTATTTT | CASKGLAGGDTQYF
13 | TRBJ1-1 | - | - | TRBV5-4 | TGTGCCAGCAGCCCGGAGACAGGACCAGAAGCTTTCTTT | CASSPETGPEAFF
15 | TRBJ2-7 | - | - | TRBV4-3 | TGCGCCAGCAGCCAAGTTTATACTAGCTCGGGCGAGCAGTACTTC | CASSQVYTSSGEQYF
13 | TRBJ2-5 | - | - | TRBV10-3 | TGTGCCATCAGTGCGGCGGAGCGGGAGACCCAGTACTTC | CAISAAERETQYF
14 | TRBJ2-1 | - | - | TRBV5-6 | TGTGCCAGCAGCTTGGCCGGGAGACTAGGGGGGGCGTTCTTC | CASSLAGRLGGAFF
13 | TRBJ2-2 | - | - | TRBV5-1 | TGCGCCAGCAGCCCCCAGGGAACCGGGGAGCTGTTTTTT | CASSPQGTGELFF
15 | TRBJ2-2 | - | - | TRBV11-2 | TGTGCCAGCAGCTTAGACGAGGGCGGCACCGGGGAGCTGTTTTTT | CASSLDEGGTGELFF
14 | TRBJ2-1 | - | - | TRBV19 | TGTGCCAGTAGTCCGGGTCGCTCCTACAATGAGCAGTTCTTC | CASSPGRSYNEQFF
16 | TRBJ2-6 | - | - | TRBV6-5 | TGTGCCAGCAGTTACACAGACGGCTCTGGGGCCAACGTCCTGACTTTC | CASSYTDGSGANVLTF
16 | TRBJ2-4 | - | few | TRBV5-6 | TGTGCCAGCAGCTTGGGGGCAGGGGAAGCCAAAAACATTCAGTACTTC | CASSLGAGEAKNIQYF
16 | TRBJ2-6 | TRBD1 | - | TRBV29-1 | TGCAGCGCTGGGACAGGGTTTGGAACTGGAGCCAACGTCCTGACTTTC | CSAGTGFGTGANVLTF
16 | TRBJ1-2 | TRBD1 | once | TRBV27 | TGTGCCAGCAGTCGCCCGGGACAGGGAGGGGAGTACGGCTACACCTTC | CASSRPGQGGEYGYTF
16 | TRBJ2-5 | TRBD2 | once | TRBV9 | TGTGCCAGCAGCTCGACCAGCCGTAGCGGGAGGGAGACCCAGTACTTC | CASSSTSRSGRETQYF
17 | TRBJ2-1 | - | - | TRBV7-9 | TGTGCCAGCAGCACCCCGACTAGATCCCTCTCCTACAATGAGCAGTTCTTC | CASSTPTRSLSYNEQFF